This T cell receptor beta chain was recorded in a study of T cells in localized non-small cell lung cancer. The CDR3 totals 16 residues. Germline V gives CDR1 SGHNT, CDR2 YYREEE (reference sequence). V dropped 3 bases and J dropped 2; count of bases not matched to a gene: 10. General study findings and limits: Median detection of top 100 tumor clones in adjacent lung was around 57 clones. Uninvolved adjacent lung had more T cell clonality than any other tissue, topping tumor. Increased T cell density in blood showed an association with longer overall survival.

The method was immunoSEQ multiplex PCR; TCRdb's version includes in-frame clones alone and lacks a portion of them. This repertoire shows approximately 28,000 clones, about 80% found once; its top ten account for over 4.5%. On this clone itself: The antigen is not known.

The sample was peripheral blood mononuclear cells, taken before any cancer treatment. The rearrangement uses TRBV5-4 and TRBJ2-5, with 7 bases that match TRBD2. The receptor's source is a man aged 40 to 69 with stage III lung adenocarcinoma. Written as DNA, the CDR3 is TGTGCCAGCAGCTGGGTTGCGGGAGCGGGGCAAGAGACCCAGTACTTC. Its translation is CASSWVAGAGQETQYF.